This T cell receptor (beta chain) was identified during a study of cytomegalovirus exposure and HLA in healthy donors. As to this clone: The antigen is undetermined.

The CDR3 covers 14 residues. The V end was cut by 4 bases, the J end by 2 bases, with 10 bases between. The germline CDR1 and CDR2 sequences are SGHKS and YYEKEE (reference sequence). Broader study findings: In a later analysis, productive TCRs from donors in an Asian-associated ancestry cluster reportedly carried fewer N-insertions than the cohort mean. Among the sequence variants, a highly shared cluster was likely an artifact of sequencing. Apart from CMV serostatus, no immune exposure information was available.

13 Jbeta primers and 60 Vbeta primers were used for the PCR. Data came from immunoSEQ multiplex PCR; TCRdb stores just in-frame clones and leaves some out. The sample consists of fewer than 200,000 clones, roughly 80% of them appearing once. The chain employs TRBV5-5 and TRBJ1-5, with unresolved D. The origin of this receptor is a woman in her late teens or twenties in good health and CMV-seronegative. The sequencing sample was made of PBMCs. The CDR3 loop reads CASSPGEGNQPQHF. The CDR3 DNA follows: TGTGCCAGCAGCCCTGGTGAGGGCAATCAGCCCCAGCATTTT.